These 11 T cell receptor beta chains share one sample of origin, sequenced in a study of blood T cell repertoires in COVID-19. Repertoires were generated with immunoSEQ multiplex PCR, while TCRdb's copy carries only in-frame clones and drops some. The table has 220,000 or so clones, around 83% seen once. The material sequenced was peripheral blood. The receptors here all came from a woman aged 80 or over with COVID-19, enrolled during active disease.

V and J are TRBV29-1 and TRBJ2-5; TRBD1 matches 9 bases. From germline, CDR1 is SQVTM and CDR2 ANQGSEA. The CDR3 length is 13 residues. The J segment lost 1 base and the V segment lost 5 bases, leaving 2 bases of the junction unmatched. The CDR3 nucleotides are TGCAGCGTTAACAGGGGGCTCCAAGAGACCCAGTACTTC. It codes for CSVNRGLQETQYF.

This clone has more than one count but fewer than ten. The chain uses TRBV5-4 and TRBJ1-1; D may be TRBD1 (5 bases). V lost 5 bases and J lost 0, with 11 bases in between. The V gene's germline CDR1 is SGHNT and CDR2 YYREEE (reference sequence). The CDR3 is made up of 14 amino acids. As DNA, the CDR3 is TGTGCCAGCAGTCGGGGGTCCTTGAACACTGAAGCTTTCTTT. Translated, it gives CASSRGSLNTEAFF.

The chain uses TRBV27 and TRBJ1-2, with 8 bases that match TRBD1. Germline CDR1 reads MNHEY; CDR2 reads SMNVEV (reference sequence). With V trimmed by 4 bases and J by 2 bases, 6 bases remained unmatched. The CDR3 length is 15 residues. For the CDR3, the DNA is TGTGCCAGCAGTTCACTACAGGGGGGAAACTATGGCTACACCTTC. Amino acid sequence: CASSSLQGGNYGYTF.

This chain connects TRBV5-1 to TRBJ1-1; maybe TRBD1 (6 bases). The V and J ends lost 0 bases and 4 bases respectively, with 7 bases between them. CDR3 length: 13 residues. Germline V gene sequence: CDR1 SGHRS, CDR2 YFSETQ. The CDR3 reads CASSLAGVTEAFF. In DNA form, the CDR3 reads TGCGCCAGCAGCTTGGCAGGGGTCACTGAAGCTTTCTTT.

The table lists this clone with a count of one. DNA for the CDR3: TGTGCCAGCAGCGTTTCGGACTTCGTCTATGGCTACACCTTC. Translating it yields CASSVSDFVYGYTF. The chain is built from TRBV5-5 and TRBJ1-2; D remains ambiguous. Germline V gene data show CDR1 as SGHKS and CDR2 as YYEKEE (reference sequence). Between the trimmed V and J ends, which lost 4 bases and 4 bases, there was a span of 14 bases. The CDR3 totals 14 residues.

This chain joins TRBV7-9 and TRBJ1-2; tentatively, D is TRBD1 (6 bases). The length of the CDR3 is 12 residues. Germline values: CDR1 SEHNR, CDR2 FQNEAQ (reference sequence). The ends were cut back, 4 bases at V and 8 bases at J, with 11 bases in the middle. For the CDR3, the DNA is TGTGCCAGCAGCTCGACAGGAGGCGGCTACACCTTC. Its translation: CASSSTGGGYTF.

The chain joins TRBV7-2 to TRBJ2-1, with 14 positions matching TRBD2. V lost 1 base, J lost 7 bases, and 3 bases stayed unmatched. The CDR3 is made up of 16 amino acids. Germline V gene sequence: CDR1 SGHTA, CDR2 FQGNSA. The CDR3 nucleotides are TGTGCCAGCAGCTTAGAAGGGACTAGCGGGAGAAATGAGCAGTTCTTC. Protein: CASSLEGTSGRNEQFF. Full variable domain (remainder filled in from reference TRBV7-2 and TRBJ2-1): GAGVSQSPSNKVTEKGKDVELRCDPISGHTALYWYRQSLGQGLEFLIYFQGNSAPDKSGLPSDRFSAERTGGSVSTLTIQRTQQEDSAVYLCASSLEGTSGRNEQFFGPGTRLTVL.

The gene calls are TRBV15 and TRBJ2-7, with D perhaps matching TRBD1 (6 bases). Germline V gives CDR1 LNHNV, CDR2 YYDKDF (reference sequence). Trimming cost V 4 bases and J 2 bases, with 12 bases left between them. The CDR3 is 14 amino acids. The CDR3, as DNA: TGTGCCACCAGCATCGAACAGGGACCCTACGAGCAGTACTTC. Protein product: CATSIEQGPYEQYF.

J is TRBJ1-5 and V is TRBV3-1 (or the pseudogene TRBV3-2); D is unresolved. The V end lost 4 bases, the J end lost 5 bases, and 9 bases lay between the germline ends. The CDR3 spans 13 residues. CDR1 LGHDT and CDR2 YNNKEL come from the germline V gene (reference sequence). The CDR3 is CASSPFEYQPQHF. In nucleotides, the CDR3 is TGTGCCAGCAGCCCCTTTGAGTATCAGCCCCAGCATTTT.

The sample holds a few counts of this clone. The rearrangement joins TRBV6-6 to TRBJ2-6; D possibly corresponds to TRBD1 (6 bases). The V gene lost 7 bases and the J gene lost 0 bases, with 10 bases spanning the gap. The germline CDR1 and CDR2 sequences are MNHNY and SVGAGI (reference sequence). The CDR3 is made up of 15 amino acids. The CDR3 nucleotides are TGTGCCAGCATAAACAGGGACTCTGGGGCCAACGTCCTGACTTTC. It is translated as CASINRDSGANVLTF.

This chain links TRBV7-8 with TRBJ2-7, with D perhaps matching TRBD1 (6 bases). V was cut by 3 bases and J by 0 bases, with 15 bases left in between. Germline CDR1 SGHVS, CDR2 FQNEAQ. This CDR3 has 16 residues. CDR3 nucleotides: TGTGCCAGCAGCTTCACGGACAGATCGAGCTCCTACGAGCAGTACTTC. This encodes CASSFTDRSSSYEQYF.